The rows below give T cell receptor beta chains drawn from one sample of a study of blood T cell repertoires in COVID-19. The protocol was immunoSEQ multiplex PCR, while the TCRdb copy is restricted to in-frame clones and leaves out a portion. The profile covers some 150,000 clones, with 84% appearing a single time and 6% to 9% taken by the ten largest. Sequenced material: peripheral blood. Receptors originate from a man aged 35 to 55 who had recovered from COVID-19. Both conserved end residues are part of each CDR3. The D gene is left open where the match is weak. A row's size may be missing; if present it is once, few, many or a size class.

>TRBD1|NA|TRBJ1-5|TRBV5-1
TGCGCCAGCAGTCGAGAGGGGGCCGGCAATCAGCCCCAGCATTTT
CASSREGAGNQPQHF
>NA|NA|TRBJ2-7|TRBV11-2
TGTGCCAGCAGCTTAGACAATTACGAGCAGTACTTC
CASSLDNYEQYF
>TRBD2|NA|TRBJ2-3|TRBV9
TGTGCCAGCAGCGTAGGGCTGGGGGAAAAAGCGGGAGTTGTAGATACGCAGTATTTT
CASSVGLGEKAGVVDTQYF
>NA|NA|TRBJ2-4|TRBV5-1
TGCGCCAGCAGCTTGGGACAGAAAAACATTCAGTACTTC
CASSLGQKNIQYF
>TRBD1|NA|TRBJ2-1|TRBV9
TGTGCCAGCAGCCTACTACCGACAGGGGCCGGCGTTGAGCAGTTCTTC
CASSLLPTGAGVEQFF
>TRBD1|NA|TRBJ1-1|TRBV11-3
TGTGCCAGCAGCTCGGGACAGGGGGCCCGAATAGATGAAGCTTTCTTT
CASSSGQGARIDEAFF
>NA|NA|TRBJ2-1|TRBV2
TGTGCCAGCAGTGTAGGCGGCCACTACAATGAGCAGTTCTTC
CASSVGGHYNEQFF
>NA|NA|TRBJ1-5|TRBV4-3
TGCGCCAGCAGCCAATGGCGGGGTGGCAATCAGCCCCAGCATTTT
CASSQWRGGNQPQHF
>TRBD1|NA|TRBJ1-3|TRBV9
TGTGCCAGCAGCCCAGACGGACAGGGGGTATTGGACACCATATATTTT
CASSPDGQGVLDTIYF
>TRBD1|NA|TRBJ1-2|TRBV19
TGTGCCAGTAGTCCCAGGACAGGGACAGCTTTGCGTGGCTACACCTTC
CASSPRTGTALRGYTF
>TRBD2|once|TRBJ2-3|TRBV5-1
TGCGCCAGCTCGAGCGGGAGGGGGGCAGATACGCAGTATTTT
CASSSGRGADTQYF
>NA|NA|TRBJ2-2|TRBV11-2
TGTGCCAGCAGCTTAGTCGTACAGAACACCGGGGAGCTGTTTTTT
CASSLVVQNTGELFF
>NA|NA|TRBJ2-3|TRBV7-3
TGTGCCAGCAGCTCGTCAGGGCCAGATACGCAGTATTTT
CASSSSGPDTQYF
>NA|NA|TRBJ2-2|TRBV28
TGTGCCAGCAGACTACAGGAAACCGGGGAGCTGTTTTTT
CASRLQETGELFF
>NA|NA|TRBJ1-2|TRBV4-3
TGCGCCAGCAGCCAAGAAAAGGGGTTTTATGGCTACACCTTC
CASSQEKGFYGYTF
>NA|NA|TRBJ1-2|TRBV30
TGTGCCTGGAGTGACAGGGATGGCTACACCTTC
CAWSDRDGYTF
>NA|few|TRBJ1-1|TRBV10-3
TGTGCCATCGGGACTCCCATGAACACTGAAGCTTTCTTT
CAIGTPMNTEAFF
>TRBD1|NA|TRBJ2-6|TRBV6-4
TGTGCCAGCAACCCGACGGGACAGGGCCCCAAGAGCTCTGGGGCCAACGTCCTGACTTTC
CASNPTGQGPKSSGANVLTF
>TRBD2|NA|TRBJ2-4|TRBV19
TGTGCCAGTAGTATATCGGGGGGGCGCATTCAGTACTTC
CASSISGGRIQYF
>NA|NA|TRBJ1-5|TRBV24-1
TGTGCCACCTCACAGGGTGGGACGCGGGTTCAGCCCCAGCATTTT
CATSQGGTRVQPQHF
>NA|NA|TRBJ1-4|TRBV10-3
TGTGCCATCAGTGAGTCGAAATCAGGGGTTGTTAATGAAAAACTGTTTTTT
CAISESKSGVVNEKLFF
>NA|NA|TRBJ1-6|TRBV28
TGTGCCAGCAGTCCGAGCCCCTCGGGTTCACCCCTCCACTTT
CASSPSPSGSPLHF
>TRBD2|NA|TRBJ2-2|TRBV7-3
TGTGCCAGCAGCTTAGAACCTAGCGGAACGAACACCGGGGAGCTGTTTTTT
CASSLEPSGTNTGELFF
>NA|NA|TRBJ2-7|TRBV11-2
TGTGCCAGCAGCGTAGACTTCGAGCAGTACTTC
CASSVDFEQYF
>NA|once|TRBJ1-2|TRBV6-5
TGTGCCACCCTATTTACTAAGACAGGCTATGGCTACACCTTC
CATLFTKTGYGYTF
>TRBD2|NA|TRBJ2-1|TRBV7-7
TGTGCTAGCAGCCTGAGGCTAGCGGGACCGTATGACAATGAGCAGTTCTTC
CASSLRLAGPYDNEQFF
>NA|NA|TRBJ2-5|TRBV25-1
TGTGCCAGCGCCAGGGGTTCCCAAGAGACCCAGTACTTC
CASARGSQETQYF
>TRBD1|NA|TRBJ1-2|TRBV12-3/TRBV12-4
TGTGCCAGCAGTTTACTGACAGGGGAGGGCTACACCTTC
CASSLLTGEGYTF
>TRBD2|NA|TRBJ2-5|TRBV3-1/TRBV3-2
TGTGCCAGCAGCTCTATAGCGGGTCGCGGGGAGACCCAGTACTTC
CASSSIAGRGETQYF
>TRBD2|NA|TRBJ2-3|TRBV6-2/TRBV6-3
TGTGCCAGCAGCCGTGGACTAGACACAGATACGCAGTATTTT
CASSRGLDTDTQYF
>TRBD1|NA|TRBJ1-2|TRBV6-4
TGTGCCAGCAGTGGGGGGCAGGGGGCCGCCTATGGCTACACCTTC
CASSGGQGAAYGYTF
>TRBD2|NA|TRBJ2-2|TRBV9
TGTGCCAGCAGCGGGGCCGGGACTAGGAACACCGGGGAGCTGTTTTTT
CASSGAGTRNTGELFF
>TRBD1|NA|TRBJ1-2|TRBV4-2
TGTGCCAGCAGCCAAGCCCGACAGGGGAACTATGGCTACACCTTC
CASSQARQGNYGYTF
>NA|NA|TRBJ2-7|TRBV3-1/TRBV3-2
TGTGCCAGCAGCCAAGTGAGCGGAGAGCAGTACTTC
CASSQVSGEQYF
>NA|NA|TRBJ2-3|TRBV1
TGCACCAGCAGCGCACTAGCGGGAGAACCCCGCACAGATACGCAGTATTTT
CTSSALAGEPRTDTQYF